These 21 T cell receptor beta chains came from one sample sequenced in a study of PD-1 blockade in classical Hodgkin lymphoma. Every single patient, without exception, relapsed after autologous stem cell transplantation, and brentuximab vedotin exposure varied. CD8+ T cells were isolated from thawed PBMCs by magnetic negative selection. Data came from immunoSEQ multiplex PCR; TCRdb stores just in-frame clones and leaves some out. This sample has thousands of clones; 70% to 80% occur once, and the top ten carry approximately 18%. The material was CD8+ T cells from blood, obtained at baseline. Every receptor here comes from a human donor with classical Hodgkin lymphoma.

V usage is TRBV10-2 and J usage is TRBJ2-5; 12 nucleotides match TRBD1. The CDR3 runs to 17 residues. CDR1 WSHSY and CDR2 SAAADI come from the germline V gene. J was trimmed by 4 bases and V by 4 bases; bases with no gene match: 10. For the CDR3, the DNA is TGCGCCAGCAGTGTGATAGCCGGGACAGGGGGCGGAGAGACCCAGTACTTC. Translated: CASSVIAGTGGGETQYF.

This clone was found once. V usage is TRBV11-2 and J usage is TRBJ2-3, with 7 nucleotides matching TRBD1. This CDR3 spans 15 amino acids. Germline V lookup: CDR1 SGHAT, CDR2 FQNNGV. The V gene end was trimmed by 4 bases and the J gene end by 0 bases; junction bases not matched to a gene: 4. The CDR3 sequence: CASSWRQGSTDTQYF. CDR3 DNA sequence: TGTGCCAGCAGCTGGAGACAGGGTAGCACAGATACGCAGTATTTT.

This clone was observed a few times. The chain carries TRBV7-9 and TRBJ1-6; 10 nucleotides align to TRBD1. The CDR3 is made up of 15 amino acids. With 5 bases clipped from V and 7 bases from J, the junction kept 5 bases outside the gene matches. Germline V gives CDR1 SEHNR, CDR2 FQNEAQ (reference sequence). CDR3 in DNA: TGTGCCAGCAGCCGGGGGACAGGGGTAAATTCACCCCTCCACTTT. It encodes CASSRGTGVNSPLHF.

This clone was recorded only once. V gene TRBV4-3 combines with J gene TRBJ2-7; D is unresolved. Germline values: CDR1 LGHNA, CDR2 YSLEER. The V and J ends lost 0 bases and 0 bases respectively, with 21 bases between them. This CDR3 has 19 amino acids. CDR3 DNA sequence: TGCGCCAGCAGCCAAGATCTAATGGTCGCAACTGAACTCTCCTACGAGCAGTACTTC. It yields the protein CASSQDLMVATELSYEQYF.

The chain carries TRBV7-6 and TRBJ2-7; D is perhaps TRBD1 (6 bases). The V end was cut by 3 bases, the J end by 3 bases, with 12 bases between. Germline V CDR1 and CDR2: SGHVS, FNYEAQ. The CDR3 is 14 amino acids. CDR3 sequence reads: CASSLDSPGYEQYF. DNA for the CDR3: TGTGCCAGCAGCTTGGACAGCCCTGGCTACGAGCAGTACTTC.

This clone appeared a few times. The CDR3: CSVEEEHYEQYF. In nucleotides, the CDR3 is TGCAGCGTTGAAGAGGAGCACTACGAGCAGTACTTC. V usage is TRBV29-1 and J usage is TRBJ2-7; D is unresolved. The ends were cut back, 0 bases at V and 3 bases at J, with 6 bases in the middle. The CDR3 runs 12 residues. Germline values: CDR1 SQVTM, CDR2 ANQGSEA.

The V and J genes are TRBV4-1 and TRBJ2-1; D possibly corresponds to TRBD1 (5 bases). Trimming removed 3 bases from V and 8 bases from J, with 14 bases in between. This CDR3 contains 14 residues. The germline V gene encodes CDR1 MGHRA and CDR2 YSYEKL. This chain's CDR3 is CASSHRTPGDEQFF. The CDR3 coding sequence is TGCGCCAGCAGCCATCGGACACCCGGAGATGAGCAGTTCTTC.

The CDR3 sequence is CASSERGGRGNQPQHF. The DNA for the CDR3 is TGTGCCAGCAGCGAAAGGGGGGGCCGGGGCAATCAGCCCCAGCATTTT. This chain joins TRBV7-9 and TRBJ1-5; D is perhaps TRBD1 (6 bases). V shed 5 bases and J shed 2 bases, with 16 bases lying between them. CDR1 is SEHNR, CDR2 FQNEAQ, per germline (reference sequence). There are 16 residues in the CDR3.

This chain uses TRBV11-3 with TRBJ2-3; 7 nucleotides align to TRBD1. CDR3 length: 16 residues. The J segment lost 6 bases and the V segment lost 5 bases, leaving 14 bases of the junction unmatched. Per germline, CDR1 SGHNT and CDR2 YENEEA. As DNA, the CDR3 is TGTGCCAGCAGCGACAACCACCGGACAGGTGGTGATACGCAGTATTTT. This translates into CASSDNHRTGGDTQYF.

The V call is TRBV9, the J call TRBJ2-1; D remains ambiguous. Per the germline V gene, CDR1 is SGDLS and CDR2 is YYNGEE. V dropped 0 bases and J dropped 9 bases, with 4 bases sitting between them. There are 11 residues in the CDR3. CDR3 sequence reads: CASSVASEQFF. As DNA, the CDR3 is TGTGCCAGCAGCGTAGCCAGTGAGCAGTTCTTC.

The rearrangement links TRBV9 to TRBJ1-2; no reliable D call. V dropped 6 bases and J dropped 0 bases, with 21 bases sitting between them. CDR3 length: 17 residues. Germline CDR1 and CDR2: SGDLS and YYNGEE. The DNA of the CDR3 is TGTGCCAGCACCCGCGATAGTAGGGCCCTAGCTAACTATGGCTACACCTTC. It yields the protein CASTRDSRALANYGYTF.

V gene TRBV13 combines with J gene TRBJ2-2; 8 bases agree with TRBD1. Trimming took 4 bases from V and 0 from J; bases not matched to a gene: 10. This CDR3 spans 18 amino acids. In germline, CDR1 is PRHDT, CDR2 FYEKMQ (reference sequence). The CDR3 DNA sequence: TGTGCCAGCAGCTCCCGGACAGGGACGGAGTCGAACACCGGGGAGCTGTTTTTT. It translates to CASSSRTGTESNTGELFF.

The chain has TRBV28 and TRBJ2-3; D not certain. The V end was cut by 6 bases, the J end by 1 base, with 14 bases between. CDR3 length equals 15 residues. CDR1 MDHEN and CDR2 SYDVKM come from the germline V gene. The DNA of the CDR3 is TGTGCCAGCAGGGAACGCGGACGGGGCACAGATACGCAGTATTTT. Its protein is CASRERGRGTDTQYF.

The J gene is TRBJ2-3, the V gene TRBV2; TRBD1 matches 12 bases. Germline lookup yields CDR1 SNHLY and CDR2 FYNNEI. V shed 5 bases, J shed 0 bases, and the junction held 6 bases outside the gene matches. This CDR3 comprises 17 residues. DNA of the CDR3: TGTGCCAGCAGTTGGGACAGGGGGCCAGTTAGCACAGATACGCAGTATTTT. Translating it yields CASSWDRGPVSTDTQYF.

The chain has TRBV6-1 and TRBJ2-1; the D call may be TRBD1 or TRBD2 (5 bases each). This CDR3 region has 17 residues. V gave up 3 bases and J gave up 0 bases, with 15 bases separating them. The germline V gene has CDR1 MNHNS and CDR2 SASEGT. The CDR3 reads CASSEMGRGSSYNEQFF. For the CDR3, the DNA is TGTGCCAGCAGTGAGATGGGACGAGGGAGCTCCTACAATGAGCAGTTCTTC.

V is TRBV4-3 and J is TRBJ1-1; D is uncertain. The CDR3 is 13 residues long. V shed 4 bases and J shed 3 bases, with 9 bases lying between them. Germline CDR1 LGHNA, CDR2 YSLEER. The CDR3 DNA reads TGCGCCAGCAGCCTCGGGCCTGACACTGAAGCTTTCTTT. It encodes CASSLGPDTEAFF.

The sample holds a few counts of this clone. The rearrangement joins TRBV5-4 to TRBJ2-1; D is perhaps TRBD1 (6 bases). Germline V CDR1 and CDR2: SGHNT, YYREEE (reference sequence). Deletions cut 4 bases from V and 4 bases from J, with 18 bases between. The CDR3 contains 16 residues. This CDR3 reads CASSRRGRGPYNEQFF. For the CDR3, the DNA is TGTGCCAGCAGCCGACGTGGCAGGGGTCCTTACAATGAGCAGTTCTTC.

As regards this clone: Mismatch with germline at one junction end may stem from a read error. The V call is TRBV19, the J call TRBJ1-5; 10 bases align to TRBD1. Germline V gene sequence: CDR1 LNHDA, CDR2 SQIVND (reference sequence). The CDR3 has 16 amino acids. As DNA, the CDR3 is TGTGCCAGTACTATAGGGACAGGGGCGAGGGGTCAGCCCCAGCATTTT. Translated, it gives CASTIGTGARGQPQHF.

This chain joins TRBV7-9 and TRBJ2-3; TRBD1 matches at 8 bases. The germline V gene has CDR1 SEHNR and CDR2 FQNEAQ (reference sequence). Trimming took 4 bases from V and 2 from J; bases not matched to a gene: 8. This CDR3 region has 16 residues. This CDR3 reads CASSSGTGLLTDTQYF. The CDR3 coding sequence is TGTGCCAGCAGCTCCGGGACAGGACTACTCACAGATACGCAGTATTTT.

This sequence joins TRBV6-1 and TRBJ1-5; D uncertain. Trimming removed 7 bases from V and 0 bases from J, with 13 bases in between. The CDR3 is 15 residues long. Germline V gene lookup returns CDR1 MNHNS and CDR2 SASEGT. The CDR3 nucleotides are TGTGCCAGCATGGGCGGAATTACTAGCAATCAGCCCCAGCATTTT. Its protein product is CASMGGITSNQPQHF.

The chain has TRBV2 and TRBJ1-1, with D possibly being TRBD1 (6 bases). The V and J ends lost 6 bases and 1 base respectively, with 12 bases between them. CDR3 size: 14 residues. Germline V gene data show CDR1 as SNHLY and CDR2 as FYNNEI. The CDR3 reads CASRDLQGNTEAFF. The CDR3 DNA reads TGTGCCAGCAGGGACCTACAGGGGAACACTGAAGCTTTCTTT.